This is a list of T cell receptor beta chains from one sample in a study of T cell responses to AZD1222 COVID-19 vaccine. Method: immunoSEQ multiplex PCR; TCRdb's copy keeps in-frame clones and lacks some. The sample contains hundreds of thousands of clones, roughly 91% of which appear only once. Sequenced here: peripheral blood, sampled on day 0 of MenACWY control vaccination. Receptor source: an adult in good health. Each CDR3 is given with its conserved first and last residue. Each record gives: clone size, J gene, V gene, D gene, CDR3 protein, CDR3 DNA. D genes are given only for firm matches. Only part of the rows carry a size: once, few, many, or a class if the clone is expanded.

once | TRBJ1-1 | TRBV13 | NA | CASSLGGRMNTEAFF | TGTGCCAGCAGCTTAGGGGGACGAATGAACACTGAAGCTTTCTTT
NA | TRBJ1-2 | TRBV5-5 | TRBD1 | CASQQGAAYGYTF | TGTGCCAGTCAACAGGGGGCTGCATATGGCTACACCTTC
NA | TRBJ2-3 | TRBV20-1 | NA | CSASWGSSSTDTQYF | TGCAGTGCTAGTTGGGGGAGCTCTAGCACAGATACGCAGTATTTT
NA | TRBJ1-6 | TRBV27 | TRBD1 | CASSLWGQGNSPLHF | TGTGCCAGCAGTTTATGGGGACAGGGTAATTCACCCCTCCACTTT
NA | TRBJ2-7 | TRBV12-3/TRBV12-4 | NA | CASSYRSSYEQYF | TGTGCCAGCAGTTACCGGAGCTCCTACGAGCAGTACTTC
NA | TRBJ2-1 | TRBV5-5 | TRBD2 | CASSLAGLAGVGQFF | TGTGCCAGCAGCTTGGCCGGACTAGCGGGGGTTGGGCAGTTCTTC
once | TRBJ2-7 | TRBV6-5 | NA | CASSRQTNEQYF | TGTGCCAGCAGTCGTCAGACAAACGAGCAGTACTTC
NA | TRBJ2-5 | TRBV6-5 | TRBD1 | CASSLVGTAQETQYF | TGTGCCAGCAGCCTCGTTGGGACAGCCCAAGAGACCCAGTACTTC
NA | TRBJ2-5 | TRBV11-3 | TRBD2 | CASSRTAGPFKTQYF | TGTGCCAGCAGCCGAACAGCGGGACCCTTTAAGACCCAGTACTTC
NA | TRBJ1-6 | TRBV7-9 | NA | CASSFEQNNSPLHF | TGTGCCAGCAGCTTCGAGCAGAATAATTCACCCCTCCACTTT
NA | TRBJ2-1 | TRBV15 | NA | CATSRSGADNEQFF | TGTGCCACCAGCAGGTCGGGGGCCGACAATGAGCAGTTCTTC